These T cell receptor beta chains were read from a single sample in a study of T cell responses to AZD1222 COVID-19 vaccine. Here immunoSEQ multiplex PCR was the method, and the copy in TCRdb shows in-frame clones only, minus some. The data contain just under 35,000 clones, approximately 86% of them singletons. Material: peripheral blood, obtained on day 0 of AZD1222 vaccination. All receptors derive from an adult in good health. CDR3s include the opening cysteine and the closing phenylalanine or tryptophan. The order of the fields is CDR3 protein, CDR3 DNA, V gene, D gene, clone size, J gene. D genes are given only for firm matches. A clone size is listed for some rows: how often the clone was seen (once, few, many), or a class if it is expanded.

CDR3 protein: CASSHLPGQGGQPQHF; CDR3 DNA: TGCGCCAGCAGCCATTTACCGGGACAGGGGGGGCAGCCCCAGCATTTT; V gene: TRBV4-3; D gene: TRBD1; clone size: -; J gene: TRBJ1-5
CDR3 protein: CASSPAGGQSSYNEQFF; CDR3 DNA: TGTGCCAGCAGCCCGGCCGGGGGACAGAGCTCCTACAATGAGCAGTTCTTC; V gene: TRBV13; D gene: -; clone size: -; J gene: TRBJ2-1
CDR3 protein: CASSSTGTGYGYTF; CDR3 DNA: TGTGCCAGCAGCTCCACCGGGACAGGGTACGGCTACACCTTC; V gene: TRBV11-2; D gene: TRBD1; clone size: once; J gene: TRBJ1-2
CDR3 protein: CASSPETGYTGELFF; CDR3 DNA: TGTGCCAGCAGCCCCGAAACTGGGTATACCGGGGAGCTGTTTTTT; V gene: TRBV6-5; D gene: -; clone size: -; J gene: TRBJ2-2
CDR3 protein: CASSQGAGGGNQPQHF; CDR3 DNA: TGTGCCAGCAGCCAAGGCGCGGGGGGGGGCAATCAGCCCCAGCATTTT; V gene: TRBV3-1/TRBV3-2; D gene: -; clone size: -; J gene: TRBJ1-5
CDR3 protein: CASSLARNPEQFF; CDR3 DNA: TGTGCCAGCAGCTTAGCGCGAAACCCCGAGCAGTTCTTC; V gene: TRBV7-9; D gene: -; clone size: once; J gene: TRBJ2-1
CDR3 protein: CASSNSGTGYSYGYTF; CDR3 DNA: TGCGCCAGCAGCAACTCCGGGACAGGGTACAGCTATGGCTACACCTTC; V gene: TRBV5-1; D gene: TRBD1; clone size: -; J gene: TRBJ1-2
CDR3 protein: CAWSVTLGVGYEQYF; CDR3 DNA: TGTGCCTGGAGTGTAACACTAGGCGTCGGTTACGAGCAGTACTTC; V gene: TRBV30; D gene: -; clone size: once; J gene: TRBJ2-7
CDR3 protein: CASSPGTLNSPLHF; CDR3 DNA: TGTGCCAGCAGCCCCGGTACTCTAAATTCACCCCTCCACTTT; V gene: TRBV5-6; D gene: -; clone size: few; J gene: TRBJ1-6
CDR3 protein: CASSSGTGNTEAFF; CDR3 DNA: TGTGCCAGCAGCTCTGGGACAGGGAACACTGAAGCTTTCTTT; V gene: TRBV11-3; D gene: TRBD1; clone size: -; J gene: TRBJ1-1
CDR3 protein: CASSFGGGVEQFF; CDR3 DNA: TGTGCCAGCAGTTTCGGCGGGGGGGTGGAGCAGTTCTTC; V gene: TRBV12-3/TRBV12-4; D gene: TRBD2; clone size: -; J gene: TRBJ2-1
CDR3 protein: CASSFVQGGGYTF; CDR3 DNA: TGTGCCAGCAGCTTTGTCCAGGGCGGCGGCTACACCTTC; V gene: TRBV13; D gene: -; clone size: -; J gene: TRBJ1-2
CDR3 protein: CASSSAHSYEQYF; CDR3 DNA: TGTGCCAGCAGTTCAGCCCACTCCTACGAGCAGTACTTC; V gene: TRBV6-5; D gene: -; clone size: -; J gene: TRBJ2-7
CDR3 protein: CATDPTPGQDQGYYGYTF; CDR3 DNA: TGTGCCACCGATCCTACACCGGGACAGGACCAGGGCTACTATGGCTACACCTTC; V gene: TRBV10-3; D gene: TRBD1; clone size: -; J gene: TRBJ1-2
CDR3 protein: CASSISQGSDTQYF; CDR3 DNA: TGTGCCAGTAGTATTTCACAGGGTAGTGATACGCAGTATTTT; V gene: TRBV19; D gene: -; clone size: -; J gene: TRBJ2-3
CDR3 protein: CASTIRMGELFF; CDR3 DNA: TGTGCCAGCACTATCCGAATGGGGGAGCTGTTTTTT; V gene: TRBV12-3/TRBV12-4; D gene: -; clone size: -; J gene: TRBJ2-2
CDR3 protein: CASSPISTFGTEAFF; CDR3 DNA: TGTGCCAGCAGCCCGATAAGTACGTTTGGCACTGAAGCTTTCTTT; V gene: TRBV5-5; D gene: -; clone size: -; J gene: TRBJ1-1
CDR3 protein: CAISESARYGYTF; CDR3 DNA: TGTGCCATCAGTGAGTCCGCCAGGTATGGCTACACCTTC; V gene: TRBV10-3; D gene: -; clone size: -; J gene: TRBJ1-2
CDR3 protein: CASSIPSSPLHF; CDR3 DNA: TGTGCCAGCAGCATACCCTCCTCACCCCTCCACTTT; V gene: TRBV28; D gene: -; clone size: -; J gene: TRBJ1-6
CDR3 protein: CASSFQGGAYEQYF; CDR3 DNA: TGTGCCAGCAGTTTCCAGGGGGGAGCCTACGAGCAGTACTTC; V gene: TRBV28; D gene: -; clone size: few; J gene: TRBJ2-7
CDR3 protein: CASSLGTGGLYEQYF; CDR3 DNA: TGTGCCAGCAGCTTAGGGACAGGGGGTCTCTACGAGCAGTACTTC; V gene: TRBV11-2; D gene: TRBD1; clone size: -; J gene: TRBJ2-7
CDR3 protein: CASSYSLGGTEAFF; CDR3 DNA: TGTGCCAGCAGTTACTCACTGGGGGGTACTGAAGCTTTCTTT; V gene: TRBV6-6; D gene: -; clone size: -; J gene: TRBJ1-1
CDR3 protein: CASSQEHRNTGELFF; CDR3 DNA: TGCGCCAGCAGCCAAGAACATAGAAACACCGGGGAGCTGTTTTTT; V gene: TRBV4-3; D gene: -; clone size: -; J gene: TRBJ2-2
CDR3 protein: CASRDSTSGNTIYF; CDR3 DNA: TGCGCCAGCCGGGACAGTACCTCTGGAAACACCATATATTTT; V gene: TRBV5-1; D gene: TRBD1; clone size: -; J gene: TRBJ1-3
CDR3 protein: CASSWTLNTEAFF; CDR3 DNA: TGTGCCAGCAGCTGGACACTGAACACTGAAGCTTTCTTT; V gene: TRBV7-3; D gene: -; clone size: once; J gene: TRBJ1-1
CDR3 protein: CASSLVTTNSPLHF; CDR3 DNA: TGTGCCAGCAGCTTGGTCACAACAAATTCACCCCTCCACTTT; V gene: TRBV5-5; D gene: -; clone size: -; J gene: TRBJ1-6